These 21 T cell receptor beta chains were all obtained from the same sample, sequenced in a study of T-cell memory formation after mild COVID-19. One entry per CDR3 protein, called by TCRdb with MiXCR from the 5' RACE reads. This sample has about 150,000 distinct CDR3 sequences; roughly 15% occur once, and the top ten carry less than 15%. Sequenced input: PBMCs or a T cell subset sorted from them (not recorded which). The origin of the receptors is an adult woman who had mild COVID-19 (a few samples of this study predate the infection). Cell type and time point are not known.

V gene TRBV5-1 combines with J gene TRBJ2-1, with unresolved D. Trimming took off 4 bases at V and 0 bases at J, with 8 bases between the two ends. CDR1 and CDR2 from the germline V gene are SGHRS and YFSETQ. CDR3 length equals 14 residues. CDR3 amino acids: CASSEIPSYNEQFF. DNA for the CDR3: TGCGCCAGCAGCGAAATACCCTCCTACAATGAGCAGTTCTTC.

The chain couples TRBV7-6 to TRBJ2-3; TRBD1 or TRBD2 may be the D gene (5 bases each). The V gene's germline CDR1 is SGHVS and CDR2 FNYEAQ. V lost 7 bases to trimming and J lost 2 bases, with 10 bases between them. The CDR3 contains 13 residues. The CDR3 coding sequence is TGTGCCAGCACCCGAGGGGTCACAGATACGCAGTATTTT. Its translation: CASTRGVTDTQYF. Complete variable domain (other parts from reference TRBV7-6 and TRBJ2-3): GAGVSQSPRYKVTKRGQDVALRCDPISGHVSLYWYRQALGQGPEFLTYFNYEAQQDKSGLPNDRFSAERPEGSISTLTIQRTEQRDSAMYRCASTRGVTDTQYFGPGTRLTVL.

The genes are TRBV6-4 and TRBJ2-3, with 8 bases matching TRBD2. The CDR3 totals 15 residues. Losses at the gene ends were 2 bases for V and 1 base for J; bases not matched to a gene: 2. Germline-derived CDR1 and CDR2 are MRHNA and SNTAGT. The CDR3 nucleotides read TGTGCCAGCAGTGACGAAGCGGGGGGCACAGATACGCAGTATTTT. This translates into CASSDEAGGTDTQYF.

The V call is TRBV5-1, the J call TRBJ2-7; TRBD1 agrees at 7 bases. The length of the CDR3 is 16 residues. Germline assignment: CDR1 SGHRS and CDR2 YFSETQ. Trimming removed 4 bases from V and 1 base from J; junction bases left unmatched: 11. The CDR3, as DNA: TGCGCCAGCAGCCACCTCGGGGACAGCGGATCCTACGAGCAGTACTTC. This sequence encodes CASSHLGDSGSYEQYF.

V gene TRBV6-5 combines with J gene TRBJ2-7, with TRBD1 matching 8 bases. Trimming took 5 bases from V and 2 from J; bases not matched to a gene: 8. Germline CDR1 is MNHEY and CDR2 is SVGAGI. The CDR3 is made up of 15 amino acids. CDR3 bases: TGTGCCAGCAGTACCACCGGACAGGGCCCCTACGAGCAGTACTTC. Protein product: CASSTTGQGPYEQYF.

The V call is TRBV12-3 or TRBV12-4, the J call TRBJ1-5; 7 nucleotides line up with TRBD1. The CDR3 spans 13 residues. V trimming: 1 base; J trimming: 9 bases; junction bases outside the gene matches: 3. The CDR3 sequence: CASSLDRGRPQHF. CDR3 DNA: TGTGCCAGCAGTTTAGACAGGGGTAGGCCCCAGCATTTT.

The CDR3 region has the DNA TGTGCCAGCGCTGAGCGTACAGATACGCAGTATTTT. It codes for CASAERTDTQYF. This chain joins TRBV12-3 or TRBV12-4 and TRBJ2-3, with D unclear. The CDR3 extends over 12 amino acids. Trimming took 8 bases from V and 3 from J, leaving 9 bases between them.

This clonotype was recorded at least ten times. The chain has TRBV5-5 and TRBJ2-7, with D hard to call. Between the trimmed V and J ends, which lost 2 bases and 3 bases, there was a span of 12 bases. The germline V gene encodes CDR1 SGHKS and CDR2 YYEKEE (reference sequence). The CDR3 contains 14 residues. The CDR3 region is CASSFRTPNYEQYF. CDR3 nucleotide sequence: TGTGCCAGCAGCTTTCGAACCCCCAACTACGAGCAGTACTTC.

This clonotype showed up just a few times. The chain couples TRBV27 to TRBJ2-7; D not certain. The V gene's germline CDR1 is MNHEY and CDR2 SMNVEV (reference sequence). V lost 8 bases and J 6 bases, leaving 8 bases between the germline ends. The CDR3 contains 10 residues. CDR3 DNA sequence: TGTGCCAGCGGAATGGGCGAGCAGTACTTC. Its translation: CASGMGEQYF.

V is TRBV6-2 or TRBV6-3 and J is TRBJ2-1; 7 bases are a match to TRBD1. The V and J ends lost 5 bases and 0 bases, in that order; junction bases with no gene match: 7. Germline CDR1 reads MNHEY; CDR2 reads SVGEGT. The CDR3 is 16 amino acids. The CDR3 DNA sequence: TGTGCCAGCAGTCCCTATGGACAGGTCTCCTACAATGAGCAGTTCTTC. This codes for CASSPYGQVSYNEQFF.

The chain employs TRBV20-1 and TRBJ2-7; no clear D. The CDR3 has 14 amino acids. The V gene lost 3 bases and the J gene lost 6 bases, with 18 bases spanning the gap. CDR1 and CDR2 (germline): DFQATT, SNEGSKA (reference sequence). DNA of the CDR3: TGCAGTGCTAGCAGGCTAGGGAACTCGGGCGAGCAGTACTTC. Protein product: CSASRLGNSGEQYF.

Here the CDR3 reads CASSKKVKTGISRETQYF. The CDR3 DNA follows: TGTGCCAGCAGCAAGAAAGTGAAGACAGGGATCAGTAGAGAGACCCAGTACTTC. This sequence joins TRBV21-1 and TRBJ2-5; TRBD1 reflects the table's D call only, with no check against the DNA. TRBV21-1 is described as a pseudogene. The CDR3 totals 18 residues.

This clonotype was found a few times. This chain links TRBV7-9 with TRBJ2-7; either TRBD1 or TRBD2 may fit D (5 bases each). Trimming removed 5 bases at V and 3 bases at J, with 14 bases between. CDR3 length: 14 amino acids. Germline loops: CDR1 SEHNR, CDR2 FQNEAQ (reference sequence). This CDR3 is CASSPRDRYYEQYF. The CDR3 DNA sequence: TGTGCCAGCAGCCCCCGGGACCGCTACTACGAGCAGTACTTC.

The chain uses TRBV12-3 or TRBV12-4 and TRBJ2-1; 10 bases fit TRBD1. This CDR3 has 16 residues. V was pared by 7 bases and J by 8 bases, with 14 bases of the junction left unmatched. This CDR3 reads CASTLRDRGGFDEQFF. For the CDR3, the DNA is TGTGCCAGCACCTTAAGGGACAGGGGAGGGTTTGATGAGCAGTTCTTC.

There are many counts of this clonotype. The chain links TRBV6-4 to TRBJ2-1, with TRBD1 identical over 8 bases. V lost 4 bases to trimming and J lost 0 bases; unmatched junction nucleotides: 2. This CDR3 spans 15 amino acids. Germline CDR1 reads MRHNA; CDR2 reads SNTAGT. The CDR3 sequence is CASSATGGSYNEQFF. CDR3 DNA sequence: TGTGCCAGCAGTGCCACAGGGGGCTCCTACAATGAGCAGTTCTTC.

This clonotype occurred a few times. The chain's CDR3 is CASSLRTSGSNEQFF. The CDR3 region has the DNA TGTGCCAGCAGTTTGAGGACTAGCGGATCTAATGAGCAGTTCTTC. The chain carries TRBV12-3 or TRBV12-4 and TRBJ2-1, with 10 bases matching TRBD2. The CDR3 spans 15 residues. V lost 3 bases to trimming and J lost 7 bases; unmatched junction nucleotides: 6.

This CDR3 reads CASSARVRAGAQFF. DNA of the CDR3: TGTGCCAGCAGCGCCCGTGTGCGTGCGGGAGCGCAGTTCTTC. V usage is TRBV7-2 and J usage is TRBJ2-1; TRBD2 aligns across 7 bases. V trimming: 5 bases; J trimming: 12 bases; junction bases outside the gene matches: 13. Germline V gives CDR1 SGHTA, CDR2 FQGNSA. CDR3 length: 14 amino acids.

This clonotype was observed a handful of times. V is TRBV7-9 and J is TRBJ2-5, with D perhaps matching TRBD1 or TRBD2 (6 bases each). There are 16 residues in the CDR3. V lost 1 base and J 3 bases, leaving 15 bases between the germline ends. CDR1 is SEHNR and CDR2 is FQNEAQ in the germline V gene (reference sequence). The CDR3 nucleotides read TGTGCCAGCAGCTTAGGCGGGACAAATGTAAAAGAGACCCAGTACTTC. It is translated as CASSLGGTNVKETQYF.

In its sample, this clonotype was seen a few times. The J gene is TRBJ2-1, the V gene TRBV12-3 or TRBV12-4; D call uncertain. The CDR3 is made up of 11 amino acids. The germline V and J ends were trimmed by 6 bases and 9 bases, with 9 bases remaining between them. The CDR3 loop reads CASRLDGEQFF. CDR3 nucleotides: TGTGCCAGCAGACTTGACGGTGAGCAGTTCTTC.

This clonotype appeared a few times. The gene calls are TRBV12-3 or TRBV12-4 and TRBJ1-2; D unresolved. The V gene lost 5 bases and the J gene lost 1 base, with 5 bases spanning the gap. CDR3 length: 12 amino acids. The CDR3 DNA reads TGTGCCAGCAGTATGCGTAACTATGGCTACACCTTC. Protein product: CASSMRNYGYTF.

This clonotype was counted only a few times. The chain has TRBV2 and TRBJ2-3; a possible D gene is TRBD2 (7 bases). Germline V lookup: CDR1 SNHLY, CDR2 FYNNEI. The CDR3 length is 15 residues. The germline V and J ends were trimmed by 8 bases and 1 base, with 16 bases remaining between them. This CDR3 is CASRAEGGRTDTQYF. CDR3 coding DNA: TGTGCCAGCCGAGCAGAGGGGGGGCGCACAGATACGCAGTATTTT.